The clone carrying this T cell receptor beta chain has ten or more counts. Its antigen is as yet unknown. The entry originates in a study of Graves' ophthalmopathy and Graves' hyperthyroidism. Moderate-to-severe activity, CAS at least 3, NOSPECS at least 4 and duration under 3 months characterized donors with ophthalmopathy. Exclusion criteria comprised other autoimmune diseases, uncontrolled infections, pregnancy or lactation in patients. Diagnosis was based on clinical symptoms, serum thyroxine, TRAb, thyroid ultrasound and orbital computed tomography. The sequenced template was RNA, covering the TCR beta CDR3 region. First-round RT-PCR with HTBI primers preceded a second-round multiplex PCR. One entry per CDR3 protein results from TCRdb running MiXCR on the multiplex PCR reads. The top ten hold more than 1.5% of the sample, which has about 400,000 distinct CDR3 sequences, around 19% seen once. Study findings and constraints: Built on 13 signatures, a model told ophthalmopathy apart from stable hyperthyroidism with 85% to 90% sensitivity and 70% to 82% specificity.

From germline, CDR1 is MDHEN and CDR2 SYDVKM. The CDR3 totals 15 residues. V was shortened by 6 bases and J by 2 bases, with 11 bases between the two germline ends. The TCR was taken from a woman aged 18-29 years with Graves' ophthalmopathy. The sample consisted of peripheral blood. The chain couples TRBV28 to TRBJ2-6; D unclear. The CDR3 sequence: CASSRLTAGANVLTF. DNA for the CDR3: TGTGCCAGCAGCAGGCTAACGGCTGGGGCCAACGTCCTGACTTTC.